Listed below are T cell receptor beta chains from one sample, sequenced in a study of cytomegalovirus exposure and HLA in healthy donors. The method was immunoSEQ multiplex PCR; TCRdb's version includes in-frame clones alone and lacks a portion of them. The repertoire includes 160,000 or so clones, over 80% of them detected once, and 4.1% sits in the top ten. Material for sequencing was PBMCs. The receptors shown here come from a man between 45 and 60 years old in good health and CMV-seropositive. The CDR3 runs from the conserved cysteine through the conserved F or W. Each record gives: clone size, J gene, CDR3 length, D gene, V gene, CDR3 protein, CDR3 DNA. A D gene is named only where the DNA matches it firmly. Clone size, where shown, is once, few, many, or a class for clones that have expanded.

.,TRBJ1-2,13,TRBD1,TRBV18,CASSPGQDYGYTF,TGTGCCAGCTCACCGGGACAGGACTATGGCTACACCTTC
.,TRBJ2-3,15,.,TRBV18,CASSPHQGSADTQYF,TGTGCCAGCTCACCACATCAGGGTTCCGCAGATACGCAGTATTTT
.,TRBJ2-4,16,TRBD1,TRBV18,CASSPGQGLAKNIQYF,TGTGCCAGCTCGCCGGGACAGGGCTTAGCCAAAAACATTCAGTACTTC
once,TRBJ2-7,15,.,TRBV7-9,CASSSLGGGLGEQYF,TGTGCCAGCAGCTCGCTAGGGGGAGGACTAGGCGAGCAGTACTTC
once,TRBJ2-3,14,.,TRBV6-5,CASSYGGGTDTQYF,TGTGCCAGCAGTTATGGCGGGGGCACAGATACGCAGTATTTT
.,TRBJ1-6,16,TRBD1,TRBV23-1,CASSQPDRGRNSPLHF,TGCGCCAGCAGTCAACCCGACAGGGGACGGAATTCACCCCTCCACTTT
once,TRBJ2-5,14,TRBD2,TRBV28,CASSPRTRQETQYF,TGTGCCAGCAGCCCCCGGACTAGACAAGAGACCCAGTACTTC
.,TRBJ1-3,15,.,TRBV30,CAWSLAWSSGNTIYF,TGTGCCTGGAGTCTCGCTTGGAGCTCTGGAAACACCATATATTTT
.,TRBJ2-1,22,TRBD2,TRBV19,CASSNRGGKREESVSSYNEQFF,TGTGCCAGTAGTAATCGCGGGGGTAAGCGGGAGGAATCAGTTAGCTCCTACAATGAGCAGTTCTTC
.,TRBJ2-2,13,.,TRBV5-5,CASSFQNTGELFF,TGTGCCAGCAGCTTTCAAAACACCGGGGAGCTGTTTTTT
.,TRBJ1-5,16,.,TRBV28,CASIVRWQGSNQPQHF,TGTGCCAGCATCGTACGCTGGCAGGGTAGCAATCAGCCCCAGCATTTT
few,TRBJ1-1,13,TRBD1,TRBV28,CASSPRGSTEAFF,TGTGCCAGCAGCCCCAGGGGGAGTACTGAAGCTTTCTTT
once,TRBJ2-1,14,TRBD1,TRBV15,CATSRAGQYNEQFF,TGTGCCACCAGCAGAGCGGGACAGTACAATGAGCAGTTCTTC
few,TRBJ2-1,20,TRBD2,TRBV19,CASSIPPGLAGGRVYNEQFF,TGTGCCAGTAGTATCCCTCCGGGACTAGCGGGAGGGCGTGTGTACAATGAGCAGTTCTTC
.,TRBJ2-7,16,TRBD1,TRBV27,CASSPVSGQGGNEQYF,TGTGCCAGCAGTCCAGTCTCCGGACAGGGAGGTAACGAGCAGTACTTC
.,TRBJ2-4,18,TRBD1,TRBV29-1,CSVEAPHKDRGAKNIQYF,TGCAGCGTTGAAGCACCACACAAGGACAGGGGAGCCAAAAACATTCAGTACTTC
.,TRBJ2-1,16,TRBD1,TRBV7-6,CASSYGQGRGYNEQFF,TGTGCCAGCAGCTATGGACAGGGAAGGGGTTACAATGAGCAGTTCTTC
.,TRBJ2-1,13,.,TRBV11-1,CASSLNIPNEQFF,TGTGCCAGCAGCCTAAATATCCCCAATGAGCAGTTCTTC
.,TRBJ2-1,14,TRBD2,TRBV7-9,CASSPLAGVNEQFF,TGTGCCAGCAGCCCACTAGCGGGAGTAAATGAGCAGTTCTTC
.,TRBJ2-5,14,.,TRBV29-1,CSVEWRGWGETQYF,TGCAGCGTTGAGTGGAGGGGTTGGGGGGAGACCCAGTACTTC
.,TRBJ1-1,12,TRBD1,TRBV28,CATTGGVTEAFF,TGTGCCACCACAGGGGGGGTCACTGAAGCTTTCTTT
.,TRBJ2-5,14,TRBD2,TRBV7-9,CASSLASGKETQYF,TGTGCCAGCAGCTTGGCTAGCGGAAAAGAGACCCAGTACTTC
once,TRBJ2-7,15,TRBD2,TRBV28,CASSGGTSGSYEQYF,TGTGCCAGCAGTGGTGGGACTAGCGGTTCCTACGAGCAGTACTTC
.,TRBJ2-5,11,.,TRBV5-4,CASSLQETQYF,TGTGCCAGCAGCCTTCAAGAGACCCAGTACTTC
.,TRBJ2-7,15,TRBD2,TRBV6-6,CASSEGLAENYEQYF,TGTGCCAGCAGTGAGGGACTAGCGGAAAACTACGAGCAGTACTTC
.,TRBJ2-3,15,.,TRBV6-5,CASSQTLSRGYTQYF,TGTGCCAGCAGCCAAACCCTAAGTCGGGGGTATACGCAGTATTTT
once,TRBJ1-2,15,TRBD1,TRBV13,CASSLGTGDNYGYTF,TGTGCCAGCAGCTTAGGTACAGGGGATAACTATGGCTACACCTTC
.,TRBJ1-4,16,TRBD1,TRBV10-3,CAISRDRVATNEKLFF,TGTGCCATCAGCCGGGACAGGGTAGCAACTAATGAAAAACTGTTTTTT
.,TRBJ2-4,15,TRBD1,TRBV7-2,CASSLGQGFGNIQYF,TGTGCCAGCAGCTTAGGACAGGGTTTCGGAAACATTCAGTACTTC
.,TRBJ1-2,15,.,TRBV15,CATSSRQGYSYGYTF,TGTGCCACCAGCAGTCGCCAGGGCTACAGCTATGGCTACACCTTC
.,TRBJ1-2,13,TRBD1,TRBV6-5,CASRLQGAYGYTF,TGTGCCAGCAGGTTACAGGGGGCCTATGGCTACACCTTC
.,TRBJ1-3,15,TRBD1,TRBV15,CATSGQGNSGNTIYF,TGTGCCACCAGCGGACAGGGGAATTCTGGAAACACCATATATTTT
once,TRBJ2-3,15,TRBD2,TRBV19,CASRRLAGVADTQYF,TGTGCCAGTCGAAGACTAGCGGGAGTTGCAGATACGCAGTATTTT
few,TRBJ2-1,16,TRBD2,TRBV7-3,CASSLTGGLAGVVEFF,TGTGCCAGCAGCTTAACGGGAGGACTAGCGGGAGTAGTGGAGTTCTTC
.,TRBJ1-2,13,.,TRBV11-2,CASSLTGLRGYTF,TGTGCCAGCAGCTTAACCGGGTTGCGAGGCTACACCTTC
.,TRBJ1-1,12,TRBD1,TRBV9,CASSAYQGAAFF,TGTGCCAGCAGCGCCTACCAGGGGGCAGCTTTCTTT
.,TRBJ2-7,16,TRBD2,TRBV28,CASSMGWGGQIYEQYF,TGTGCCAGCAGTATGGGGTGGGGAGGGCAGATCTACGAGCAGTACTTC
.,TRBJ2-7,14,TRBD2,TRBV2,CASRETSNPYEQYF,TGTGCCAGCAGAGAGACTAGCAACCCCTACGAGCAGTACTTC
.,TRBJ2-3,16,TRBD2,TRBV9,CASSVGLADSTDTQYF,TGTGCCAGCAGCGTAGGACTAGCGGATAGCACAGATACGCAGTATTTT
.,TRBJ1-1,13,.,TRBV11-2,CASSLDRGTEAFF,TGTGCCAGCAGCTTAGACAGGGGCACTGAAGCTTTCTTT
.,TRBJ1-5,14,TRBD1,TRBV4-3,CASSQQGGSQPQHF,TGCGCCAGCAGCCAACAGGGGGGTTCTCAGCCCCAGCATTTT
.,TRBJ1-2,15,.,TRBV25-1,CASSPRNSQGTSYTF,TGTGCCAGCAGCCCAAGAAACTCACAGGGCACTAGCTACACCTTC
.,TRBJ1-1,12,.,TRBV7-9,CASSLGGGEAFF,TGTGCCAGCAGCTTAGGCGGGGGTGAAGCTTTCTTT
.,TRBJ2-2,16,TRBD2,TRBV2,CASSLGLAGDTGELFF,TGTGCCAGCAGCTTGGGACTAGCGGGAGACACCGGGGAGCTGTTTTTT
.,TRBJ1-5,13,.,TRBV2,CASSEGPRQPQHF,TGTGCCAGCAGTGAAGGTCCACGGCAGCCCCAGCATTTT
once,TRBJ2-1,15,TRBD2,TRBV19,CASNQGLAAYNEQFF,TGTGCCAGTAACCAGGGACTAGCGGCATACAATGAGCAGTTCTTC
.,TRBJ2-5,14,TRBD1,TRBV6-6,CASRTGQGQETQYF,TGTGCCAGCAGAACAGGACAGGGCCAAGAGACCCAGTACTTC
.,TRBJ2-5,14,TRBD1,TRBV13,CASSGGQGLETQYF,TGTGCCAGCAGCGGGGGACAGGGCCTTGAGACCCAGTACTTC
.,TRBJ2-7,13,.,TRBV5-1,CASTADNSYEQYF,TGCGCCAGCACCGCGGACAACTCCTACGAGCAGTACTTC